This entry concerns a single T cell receptor (beta chain). Its antigen is unknown. Germline CDR1 reads SGHRS; CDR2 reads YFSETQ. The CDR3 covers 12 residues. It was by 5' RACE with UMI labels that the TRB cDNA libraries were prepared. Using the 5' RACE reads, TCRdb records one entry per CDR3 protein without DNA. The sample spans 140,000 to 150,000 distinct CDR3 sequences; the ten largest clones claim over 0.25%. This sample was taken from a study of CXCR3-negative and CXCR3-positive naive CD8 T cells. At 300,000 cells each, triplicate sorts were carried out for each CD8+ T cell subset. General observations from the study: Hydrophobicity of TRB CDR3s was greater in CXCR3-positive naive cells than in CXCR3-negative naive cells.

This TCR derives from a human donor in good health. Some clones in this sample may be carry-over from other donors' samples. Sequencing was performed on naive CXCR3+ CD8+ T cells from blood. The sample's subset: CD45RO-CCR7+CD27+CD95- naive CD8+ T cells expressing CXCR3 (TNR3+). The gene calls are TRBV5-1 and TRBJ2-7. The CDR3 sequence: CASSLEGYEQYF.